This entry is about one TCR beta chain. The repertoire was sequenced with immunoSEQ multiplex PCR; TCRdb's copy has only in-frame clones and lacks some. The profile shows about 46,000 clones, approximately 86% of them singletons. This CDR3 comprises 15 residues. V was clipped by 5 bases and J by 8 bases; unmatched bases: 5. From germline, CDR1 is SGHTA and CDR2 FQGNSA. These data belong to a study of blood T cell repertoires in COVID-19. This receptor was obtained from a woman aged 45-59 years who had recovered from COVID-19. The chain carries TRBV7-2 and TRBJ1-6; 11 positions agree with TRBD1. The sequenced material came from PBMCs or T cells enriched from blood (not recorded which). This chain's CDR3 is CASSPGQGDYSPLHF. CDR3 bases: TGTGCCAGCAGCCCGGGACAGGGGGATTATTCACCCCTCCACTTT.